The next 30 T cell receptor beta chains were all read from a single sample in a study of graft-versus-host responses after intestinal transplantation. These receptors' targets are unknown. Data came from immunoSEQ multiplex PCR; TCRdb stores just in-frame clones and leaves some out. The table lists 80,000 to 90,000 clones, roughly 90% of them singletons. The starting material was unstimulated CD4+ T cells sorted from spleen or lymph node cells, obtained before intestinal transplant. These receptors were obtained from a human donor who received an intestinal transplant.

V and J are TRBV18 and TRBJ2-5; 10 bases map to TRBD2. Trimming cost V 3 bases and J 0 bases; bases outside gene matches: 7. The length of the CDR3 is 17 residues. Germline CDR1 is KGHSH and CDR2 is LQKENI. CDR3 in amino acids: CASSPIGLAGDQETQYF. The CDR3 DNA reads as TGTGCCAGCTCACCGATAGGGCTAGCGGGAGACCAAGAGACCCAGTACTTC.

The CDR3 sequence: CASSLGGAGSTDTQYF. The DNA of the CDR3 is TGTGCCAGCAGCTTAGGAGGGGCAGGGAGCACAGATACGCAGTATTTT. This chain uses TRBV11-2 with TRBJ2-3, with D possibly being TRBD1 or TRBD2 (5 bases each). Germline-derived CDR1 and CDR2 are SGHAT and FQNNGV. This CDR3 contains 16 residues. The V end lost 1 base, the J end lost 0 bases, and 11 bases lay between the germline ends. The full variable domain, rest sourced from reference TRBV11-2 and TRBJ2-3, is EAGVAQSPRYKIIEKRQSVAFWCNPISGHATLYWYQQILGQGPKLLIQFQNNGVVDDSQLPKDRFSAERLKGVDSTLKIQPAKLEDSAVYLCASSLGGAGSTDTQYFGPGTRLTVL.

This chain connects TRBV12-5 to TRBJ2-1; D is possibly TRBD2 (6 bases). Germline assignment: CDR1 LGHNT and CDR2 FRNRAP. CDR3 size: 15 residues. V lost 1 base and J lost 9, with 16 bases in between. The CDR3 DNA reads TGTGCTAGTGGTTTGGCGACGGGAGAATGGGGTGAGCAGTTCTTC. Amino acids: CASGLATGEWGEQFF.

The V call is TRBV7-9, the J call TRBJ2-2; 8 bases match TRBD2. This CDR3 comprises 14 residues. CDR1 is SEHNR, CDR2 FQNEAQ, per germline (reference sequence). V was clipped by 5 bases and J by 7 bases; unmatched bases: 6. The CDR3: CASSPTSGGGELFF. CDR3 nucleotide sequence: TGTGCCAGCAGCCCAACTAGCGGAGGCGGGGAGCTGTTTTTT.

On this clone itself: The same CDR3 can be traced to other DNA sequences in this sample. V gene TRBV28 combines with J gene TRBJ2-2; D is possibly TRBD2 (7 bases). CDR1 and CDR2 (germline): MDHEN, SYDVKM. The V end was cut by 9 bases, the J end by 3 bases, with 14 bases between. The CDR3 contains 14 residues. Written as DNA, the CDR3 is TGTGCCAGTCGGGGAGGGGGGCACACCGGGGAGCTGTTTTTT. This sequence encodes CASRGGGHTGELFF. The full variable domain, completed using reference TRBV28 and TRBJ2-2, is DVKVTQSSRYLVKRTGEKVFLECVQDMDHENMFWYRQDPGLGLRLIYFSYDVKMKEKGDIPEGYSVSREKKERFSLILESASTNQTSMYLCASRGGGHTGELFFGEGSRLTVL.

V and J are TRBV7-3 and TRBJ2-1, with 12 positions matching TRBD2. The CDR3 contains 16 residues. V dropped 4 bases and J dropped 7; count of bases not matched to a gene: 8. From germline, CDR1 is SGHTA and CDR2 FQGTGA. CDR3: CASSSTLAGGENEQFF. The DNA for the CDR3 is TGTGCCAGCAGCTCGACCCTAGCGGGAGGGGAGAATGAGCAGTTCTTC. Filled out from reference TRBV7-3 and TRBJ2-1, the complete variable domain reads GAGVSQTPSNKVTEKGKYVELRCDPISGHTALYWYRQSLGQGPEFLIYFQGTGAADDSGLPNDRFFAVRPEGSVSTLKIQRTERGDSAVYLCASSSTLAGGENEQFFGPGTRLTVL.

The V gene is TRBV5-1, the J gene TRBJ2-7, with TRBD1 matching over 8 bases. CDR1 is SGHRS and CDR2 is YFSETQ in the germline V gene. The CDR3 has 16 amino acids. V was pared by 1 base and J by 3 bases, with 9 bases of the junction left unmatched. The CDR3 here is CASSLNTGGMIYEQYF. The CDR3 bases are TGCGCCAGCAGCTTGAATACAGGGGGGATGATCTACGAGCAGTACTTC.

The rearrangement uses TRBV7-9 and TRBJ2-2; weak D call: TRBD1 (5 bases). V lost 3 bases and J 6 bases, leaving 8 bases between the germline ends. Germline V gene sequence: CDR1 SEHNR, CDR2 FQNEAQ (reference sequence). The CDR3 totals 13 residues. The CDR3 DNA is TGTGCCAGCAGCTTCGACAGTGCCGGGGAGCTGTTTTTT. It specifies CASSFDSAGELFF.

CDR3 loop: CASSPGSLLRTDTQYF. The CDR3, as DNA: TGCGCCAGCAGTCCGGGCAGCTTACTCCGCACAGATACGCAGTATTTT. The chain is built from TRBV5-1 and TRBJ2-3; D unclear. Germline loops: CDR1 SGHRS, CDR2 YFSETQ. The CDR3 covers 16 residues. V shed 5 bases and J shed 1 base, with 17 bases lying between them.

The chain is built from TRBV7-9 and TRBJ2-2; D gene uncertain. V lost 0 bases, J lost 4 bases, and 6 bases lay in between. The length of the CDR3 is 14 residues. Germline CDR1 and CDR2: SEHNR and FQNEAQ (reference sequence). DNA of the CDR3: TGTGCCAGCAGCTTAGCGCTGGGCACCGGGGAGCTGTTTTTT. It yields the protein CASSLALGTGELFF.

The CDR3 reads CASSVTPDSSPLHF. CDR3 nucleotides: TGTGCCAGCAGCGTAACCCCCGACAGTTCACCCCTCCACTTT. The J gene is TRBJ1-6, the V gene TRBV9; possibly TRBD1 for D (5 bases). The CDR3 loop spans 14 amino acids. V shed 1 base and J shed 9 bases, with 11 bases lying between them. Germline CDR1 SGDLS, CDR2 YYNGEE.

The CDR3 coding sequence is TGTGCCTGGAGTCAGGGACAGGGGATCGGTCAGCCCCAGCATTTT. Amino acids: CAWSQGQGIGQPQHF. The chain is built from TRBV30 and TRBJ1-5; 10 bases match TRBD1. CDR3 length: 15 amino acids. Trimming took 2 bases from V and 6 from J; bases not matched to a gene: 7. Per the germline V gene, CDR1 is GTSNPN and CDR2 is SVGIG (reference sequence).

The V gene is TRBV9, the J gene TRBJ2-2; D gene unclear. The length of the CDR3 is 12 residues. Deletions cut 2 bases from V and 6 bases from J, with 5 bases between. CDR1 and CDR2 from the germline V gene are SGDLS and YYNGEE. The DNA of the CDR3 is TGTGCCAGCAGCGTGGCGGCCGGGGAGCTGTTTTTT. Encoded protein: CASSVAAGELFF.

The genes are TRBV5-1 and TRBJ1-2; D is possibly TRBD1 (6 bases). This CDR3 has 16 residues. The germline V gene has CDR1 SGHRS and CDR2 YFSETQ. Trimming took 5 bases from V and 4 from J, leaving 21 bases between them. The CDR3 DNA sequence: TGCGCCAGCAGACCCAACTCCCCCAGGGGCTCCTATGGCTACACCTTC. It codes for CASRPNSPRGSYGYTF.

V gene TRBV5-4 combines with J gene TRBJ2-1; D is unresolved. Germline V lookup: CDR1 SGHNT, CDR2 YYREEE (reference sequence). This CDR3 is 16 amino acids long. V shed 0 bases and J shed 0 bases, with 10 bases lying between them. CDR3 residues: CASSLVGGSSYNEQFF. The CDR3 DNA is TGTGCCAGCAGCTTGGTCGGCGGTAGCTCCTACAATGAGCAGTTCTTC.

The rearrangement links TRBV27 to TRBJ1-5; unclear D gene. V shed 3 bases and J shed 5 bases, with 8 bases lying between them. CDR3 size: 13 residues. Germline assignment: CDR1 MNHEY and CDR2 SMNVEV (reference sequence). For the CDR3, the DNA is TGTGCCAGCAGTTTCACGGAAGATCAGCCCCAGCATTTT. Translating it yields CASSFTEDQPQHF.

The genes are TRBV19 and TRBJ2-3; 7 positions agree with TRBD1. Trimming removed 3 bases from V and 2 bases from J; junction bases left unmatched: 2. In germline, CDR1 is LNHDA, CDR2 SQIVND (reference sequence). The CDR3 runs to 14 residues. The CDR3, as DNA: TGTGCCAGTAGTATCGACAGGGCCACAGATACGCAGTATTTT. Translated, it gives CASSIDRATDTQYF. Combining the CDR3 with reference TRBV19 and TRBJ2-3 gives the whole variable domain DGGITQSPKYLFRKEGQNVTLSCEQNLNHDAMYWYRQDPGQGLRLIYYSQIVNDFQKGDIAEGYSVSREKKESFPLTVTSAQKNPTAFYLCASSIDRATDTQYFGPGTRLTVL.

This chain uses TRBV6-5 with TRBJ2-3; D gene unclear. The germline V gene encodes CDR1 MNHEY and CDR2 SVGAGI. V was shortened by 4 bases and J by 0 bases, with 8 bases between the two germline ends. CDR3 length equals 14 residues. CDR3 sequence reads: CASSWAESTDTQYF. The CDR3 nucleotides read TGTGCCAGCAGTTGGGCGGAGAGCACAGATACGCAGTATTTT.

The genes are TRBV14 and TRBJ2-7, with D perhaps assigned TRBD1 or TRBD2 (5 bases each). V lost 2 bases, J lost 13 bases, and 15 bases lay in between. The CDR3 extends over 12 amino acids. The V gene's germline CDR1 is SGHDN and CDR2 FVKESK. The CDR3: CASSQMGRTLYF. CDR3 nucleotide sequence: TGTGCCAGCAGCCAAATGGGACGGACCCTCTACTTC.

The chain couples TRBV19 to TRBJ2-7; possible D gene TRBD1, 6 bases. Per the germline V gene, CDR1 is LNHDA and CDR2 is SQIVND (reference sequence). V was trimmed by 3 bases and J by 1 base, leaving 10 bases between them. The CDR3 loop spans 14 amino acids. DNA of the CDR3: TGTGCCAGTAGTATGTCCAGGGGATCCTACGAGCAGTACTTC. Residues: CASSMSRGSYEQYF. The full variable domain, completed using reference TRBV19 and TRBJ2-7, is DGGITQSPKYLFRKEGQNVTLSCEQNLNHDAMYWYRQDPGQGLRLIYYSQIVNDFQKGDIAEGYSVSREKKESFPLTVTSAQKNPTAFYLCASSMSRGSYEQYFGPGTRLTVT.

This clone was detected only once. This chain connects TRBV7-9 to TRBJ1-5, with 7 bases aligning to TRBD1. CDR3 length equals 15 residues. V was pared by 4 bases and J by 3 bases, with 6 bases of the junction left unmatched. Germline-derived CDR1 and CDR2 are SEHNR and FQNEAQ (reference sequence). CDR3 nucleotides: TGTGCCAGCAGCTCCACAGGGGCGGCCAATCAGCCCCAGCATTTT. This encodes CASSSTGAANQPQHF.

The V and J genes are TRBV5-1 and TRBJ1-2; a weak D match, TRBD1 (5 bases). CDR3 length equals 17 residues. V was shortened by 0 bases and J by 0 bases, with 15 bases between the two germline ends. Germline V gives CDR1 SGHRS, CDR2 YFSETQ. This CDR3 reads CASSLGVGREANYGYTF. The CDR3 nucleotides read TGCGCCAGCAGCTTGGGGGTCGGCAGGGAAGCTAACTATGGCTACACCTTC.

The CDR3 coding sequence is TGTGCCAGCAGCTTTGCCCCGGCAGGAAGGACCAATGAGCAGTTCTTC. Translating gives CASSFAPAGRTNEQFF. J is TRBJ2-1 and V is TRBV7-8; unclear D gene. This CDR3 has 16 residues. Germline V gene sequence: CDR1 SGHVS, CDR2 FQNEAQ. V was trimmed by 3 bases and J by 6 bases, leaving 18 bases between them.

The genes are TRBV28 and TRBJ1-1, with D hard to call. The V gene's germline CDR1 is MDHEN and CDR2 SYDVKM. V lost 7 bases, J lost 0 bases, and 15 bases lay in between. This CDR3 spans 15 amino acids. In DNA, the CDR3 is TGTGCCAGCACCCGAGGCAGGCGGTTGAACACTGAAGCTTTCTTT. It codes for CASTRGRRLNTEAFF.

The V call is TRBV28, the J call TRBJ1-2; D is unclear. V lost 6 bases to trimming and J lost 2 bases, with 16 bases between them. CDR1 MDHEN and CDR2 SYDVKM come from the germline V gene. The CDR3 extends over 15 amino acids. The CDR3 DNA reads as TGTGCCAGCAGCAGTCAGGCCAGACTAAACTATGGCTACACCTTC. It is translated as CASSSQARLNYGYTF.

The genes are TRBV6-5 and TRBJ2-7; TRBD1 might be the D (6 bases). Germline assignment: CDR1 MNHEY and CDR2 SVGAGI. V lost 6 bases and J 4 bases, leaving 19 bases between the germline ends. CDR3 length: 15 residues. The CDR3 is CASSHRDTKGYEQYF. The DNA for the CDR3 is TGTGCCAGCAGCCACCGGGACACCAAGGGGTACGAGCAGTACTTC.

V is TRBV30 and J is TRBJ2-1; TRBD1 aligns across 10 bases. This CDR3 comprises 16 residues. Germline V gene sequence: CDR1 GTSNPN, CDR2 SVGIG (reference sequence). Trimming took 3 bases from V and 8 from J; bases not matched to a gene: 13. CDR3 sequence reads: CAWSPSTGGFRDEQFF. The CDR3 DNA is TGTGCCTGGAGCCCATCGACAGGGGGCTTTAGGGATGAGCAGTTCTTC.

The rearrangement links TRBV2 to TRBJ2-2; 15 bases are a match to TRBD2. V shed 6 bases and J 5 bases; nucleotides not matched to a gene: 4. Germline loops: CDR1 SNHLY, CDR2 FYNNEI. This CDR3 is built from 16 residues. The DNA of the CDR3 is TGTGCCAGCAGCCTGGGACTAGCGGGAGGAACCGGGGAGCTGTTTTTT. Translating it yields CASSLGLAGGTGELFF.

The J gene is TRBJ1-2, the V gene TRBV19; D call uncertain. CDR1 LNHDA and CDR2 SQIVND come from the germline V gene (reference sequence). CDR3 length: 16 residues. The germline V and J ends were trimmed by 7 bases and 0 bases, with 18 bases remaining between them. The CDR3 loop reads CASIKSRRITNYGYTF. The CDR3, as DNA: TGTGCCAGTATTAAGAGTCGACGGATTACTAACTATGGCTACACCTTC.

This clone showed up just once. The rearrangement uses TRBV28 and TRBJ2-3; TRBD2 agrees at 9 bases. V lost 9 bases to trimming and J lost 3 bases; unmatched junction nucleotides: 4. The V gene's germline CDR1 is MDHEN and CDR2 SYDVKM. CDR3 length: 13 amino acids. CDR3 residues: CASKSGGTDTQYF. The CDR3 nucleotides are TGTGCCAGTAAGAGCGGGGGGACAGATACGCAGTATTTT. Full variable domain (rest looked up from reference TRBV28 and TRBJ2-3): DVKVTQSSRYLVKRTGEKVFLECVQDMDHENMFWYRQDPGLGLRLIYFSYDVKMKEKGDIPEGYSVSREKKERFSLILESASTNQTSMYLCASKSGGTDTQYFGPGTRLTVL.